Presented here are 13 T cell receptor beta chains from one specimen sequenced in a study of blood T cell repertoires in COVID-19 (dated by TCRdb to the early 2020s). Receptor amplification or capture employed the immunoSEQ multiplex PCR assay. TCRdb's version of the immuneACCESS table is confined to in-frame rearrangements and falls short of the full clone set. An unresolved V gene accounts for under half of the shortfall where checked; the remainder is of unknown origin. For this sample there are more than 150,000 clones; more than 70% appear just once. Together, the top ten hold roughly an eighth of the sample. Sequenced material: peripheral blood. The receptor source for this set is a man in his late teens or twenties with active or convalescent COVID-19.

The V gene is TRBV7-9, the J gene TRBJ2-1; TRBD2 aligns across 8 bases. With V trimmed by 3 bases and J by 4 bases, 8 bases remained unmatched. Looked up from germline, CDR1 is SEHNR and CDR2 is FQNEAQ (reference sequence). The CDR3 length is 16 residues. CDR3: CASSFPGGASYNEQFF. In DNA, the CDR3 is TGTGCCAGCAGCTTCCCCGGGGGGGCGTCTTACAATGAGCAGTTCTTC.

The chain recombines TRBV28 with TRBJ1-1; 11 bases fit TRBD1. Germline CDR1 MDHEN, CDR2 SYDVKM. With 8 bases clipped from V and 3 bases from J, the junction kept 5 bases outside the gene matches. The CDR3 loop spans 14 amino acids. The CDR3 protein is CASGTGGGDTEAFF. CDR3 nucleotide sequence: TGTGCCAGCGGGACAGGGGGAGGGGACACTGAAGCTTTCTTT.

The V and J genes are TRBV7-9 and TRBJ2-7; D gene uncertain. Looked up from germline, CDR1 is SEHNR and CDR2 is FQNEAQ (reference sequence). The V and J ends lost 4 bases and 1 base respectively, with 14 bases between them. The CDR3 has 15 residues. The CDR3 spells CASSYHTSPSYEQYF. CDR3 DNA sequence: TGTGCCAGCAGCTATCACACATCGCCGTCCTACGAGCAGTACTTC.

This chain joins TRBV6-4 and TRBJ1-1; D ambiguous. Per the germline V gene, CDR1 is MRHNA and CDR2 is SNTAGT. Trimming took off 6 bases at V and 0 bases at J, with 8 bases between the two ends. The CDR3 covers 13 residues. CDR3 nucleotide sequence: TGTGCCAGCAGGGCCGAAGTGAACACTGAAGCTTTCTTT. Its protein is CASRAEVNTEAFF.

Remarks on this clone: Other DNA sequences in this sample translate to the same CDR3. This chain uses TRBV3-1 (or the pseudogene TRBV3-2) with TRBJ1-2, with TRBD1 matching over 10 bases. With 4 bases clipped from V and 0 bases from J, the junction kept 2 bases outside the gene matches. Germline loops: CDR1 LGHDT, CDR2 YNNKEL (reference sequence). The CDR3 totals 15 residues. The CDR3 region has the DNA TGTGCCAGCAGCCTAGGGACAGGGGCTAACTATGGCTACACCTTC. Translation gives CASSLGTGANYGYTF.

The chain combines TRBV6-6 with TRBJ2-7; D remains ambiguous. The CDR3 totals 14 residues. The V end was cut by 7 bases, the J end by 3 bases, with 16 bases between. Per the germline V gene, CDR1 is MNHNY and CDR2 is SVGAGI (reference sequence). The CDR3 bases are TGTGCCAGCAACCCCGCTACTAAAAACTACGAGCAGTACTTC. Encoded protein: CASNPATKNYEQYF.

V usage is TRBV11-2 and J usage is TRBJ1-4; the match to TRBD1 covers 10 bases. The V segment lost 1 base and the J segment 6 bases; nucleotides outside the gene matches: 2. The germline V gene encodes CDR1 SGHAT and CDR2 FQNNGV. The CDR3 consists of 15 residues. The CDR3 nucleotides read TGTGCCAGCAGCTTAGGGACAGGGGGGTATGAAAAACTGTTTTTT. It is translated as CASSLGTGGYEKLFF.

The J gene is TRBJ1-5, the V gene TRBV6-1; 8 bases agree with TRBD1. After removal of 3 bases from V and 2 bases from J, the junction contained 6 bases not matched to a gene. Germline loops: CDR1 MNHNS, CDR2 SASEGT. This CDR3 has 16 amino acids. The CDR3 DNA follows: TGTGCCAGCAGTGAGACAGGGGTTATAGGCAATCAGCCCCAGCATTTT. This translates into CASSETGVIGNQPQHF.

The chain combines TRBV19 with TRBJ1-6, with 8 bases lining up with TRBD1. The CDR3 is 15 residues long. Losses at the gene ends were 7 bases for V and 6 bases for J; bases not matched to a gene: 8. Germline loops: CDR1 LNHDA, CDR2 SQIVND (reference sequence). DNA of the CDR3: TGTGCCAGTACTTCAGGGGGCAAGGGTAATTCACCCCTCCACTTT. Its protein product is CASTSGGKGNSPLHF.

The chain uses TRBV3-1 (or the pseudogene TRBV3-2) and TRBJ1-5; the D is unclear. Germline values: CDR1 LGHDT, CDR2 YNNKEL (reference sequence). V lost 1 base and J lost 3, with 7 bases in between. This CDR3 is 14 amino acids long. CDR3 amino acids: CASSQAYLNQPQHF. The CDR3 DNA is TGTGCCAGCAGCCAAGCCTACCTCAATCAGCCCCAGCATTTT.

The rearrangement links TRBV7-2 to TRBJ1-2; 7 bases agree with TRBD1. This CDR3 has 14 residues. From germline, CDR1 is SGHTA and CDR2 FQGNSA. With 1 base clipped from V and 8 bases from J, the junction kept 7 bases outside the gene matches. CDR3 protein: CASSLGSGGLGYTF. In DNA, the CDR3 is TGTGCCAGCAGCTTAGGATCAGGGGGATTGGGCTACACCTTC.

The J gene is TRBJ1-1, the V gene TRBV4-1, with a tentative D call TRBD1 (5 bases). This CDR3 spans 14 amino acids. Germline V gene sequence: CDR1 MGHRA, CDR2 YSYEKL. Trimming removed 1 base at V and 5 bases at J, with 11 bases between. The CDR3 DNA follows: TGCGCCAGCAGCCAAGTTCCGGGGGAGACTGAAGCTTTCTTT. Protein sequence: CASSQVPGETEAFF.

V gene TRBV12-3 or TRBV12-4 combines with J gene TRBJ1-3; possibly TRBD1 for D (5 bases). This CDR3 spans 13 amino acids. V dropped 6 bases and J dropped 2 bases, with 8 bases sitting between them. CDR3 region: CASRQGTGNTIYF. CDR3 sequence (DNA): TGTGCCAGCAGGCAGGGAACTGGAAACACCATATATTTT.